What follows are 29 T cell receptor beta chains derived from one specimen sequenced in a study of blood T cell repertoires in COVID-19. The method was immunoSEQ multiplex PCR; TCRdb's version includes in-frame clones alone and lacks a portion of them. Among 250,000 or so clones listed, around 90% were seen once. Source material: peripheral blood. These receptors were taken from a woman in her 40s who had recovered from COVID-19.

V usage is TRBV28 and J usage is TRBJ1-1; the D is unclear. V dropped 1 base and J dropped 1 base, with 10 bases sitting between them. There are 15 residues in the CDR3. CDR1 and CDR2 from the germline V gene are MDHEN and SYDVKM. The chain's CDR3 is CASSLLSAGNTEAFF. The CDR3 DNA reads as TGTGCCAGCAGTTTATTGTCCGCGGGGAACACTGAAGCTTTCTTT.

The chain uses TRBV11-3 and TRBJ2-7; 11 bases fit TRBD1. Germline CDR1 and CDR2: SGHNT and YENEEA. This CDR3 comprises 17 residues. Germline trimming cut 0 bases from V and 5 bases from J; bases unmatched to any gene: 9. The CDR3 nucleotides read TGTGCCAGCAGCTTAGATATGGGGACAGGGGGTTTGGACGAGCAGTACTTC. The encoded protein is CASSLDMGTGGLDEQYF.

This sequence joins TRBV7-3 and TRBJ2-2; a possible D gene is TRBD1 (6 bases). Germline assignment: CDR1 SGHTA and CDR2 FQGTGA. Trimming took off 4 bases at V and 4 bases at J, with 10 bases between the two ends. CDR3 length: 14 amino acids. The CDR3 sequence is CASSSTGPTGELFF. In DNA form, the CDR3 reads TGTGCCAGCAGCTCGACAGGTCCCACCGGGGAGCTGTTTTTT.

This rearrangement joins TRBV12-3 or TRBV12-4 to TRBJ2-2; D is ambiguous. The CDR3 is 11 amino acids. V lost 5 bases to trimming and J lost 6 bases, with 4 bases between them. CDR3 residues: CASSQSGELFF. The DNA for the CDR3 is TGTGCCAGCAGTCAATCCGGGGAGCTGTTTTTT.

The chain couples TRBV2 to TRBJ1-2; a possible D gene is TRBD1 (6 bases). Trimming cost V 6 bases and J 2 bases, with 13 bases left between them. The CDR3 contains 14 residues. Germline loops: CDR1 SNHLY, CDR2 FYNNEI. The CDR3 reads CASSVQGSNYGYTF. CDR3 sequence (DNA): TGTGCCAGCAGCGTACAGGGTTCCAACTATGGCTACACCTTC.

The rearrangement uses TRBV7-3 and TRBJ2-7; the D is unclear. Germline V lookup: CDR1 SGHTA, CDR2 FQGTGA. The germline V and J ends were trimmed by 5 bases and 0 bases, with 14 bases remaining between them. The CDR3 runs to 15 residues. CDR3 nucleotide sequence: TGTGCCAGCAGCGCAGGCCCGTCCCTCTCCTACGAGCAGTACTTC. Protein product: CASSAGPSLSYEQYF.

V and J are TRBV27 and TRBJ2-7; 10 bases are shared with TRBD2. J lost 5 bases, V lost 6 bases, and 7 bases had no gene match. This CDR3 is 14 amino acids long. CDR1 MNHEY and CDR2 SMNVEV come from the germline V gene (reference sequence). The CDR3 loop reads CASSPSGRIHEQYF. CDR3 nucleotide sequence: TGTGCCAGCAGCCCTAGCGGGAGAATCCACGAGCAGTACTTC.

This chain uses TRBV5-1 with TRBJ2-7; D is perhaps TRBD2 (6 bases). Trimming took off 0 bases at V and 5 bases at J, with 15 bases between the two ends. CDR1 SGHRS and CDR2 YFSETQ come from the germline V gene. The CDR3 contains 15 residues. CDR3 DNA: TGCGCCAGCAGCTTGGGGGACTCATTCAGGGACGAGCAGTACTTC. As protein: CASSLGDSFRDEQYF.

CDR3 sequence (DNA): TGTGCCTGGGGACGGCAAGAGACCCAGTACTTC. The encoded protein is CAWGRQETQYF. V is TRBV30 and J is TRBJ2-5, with D unresolved. The germline V and J ends were trimmed by 5 bases and 2 bases, with 6 bases remaining between them. This CDR3 spans 11 amino acids. Looked up from germline, CDR1 is GTSNPN and CDR2 is SVGIG (reference sequence). The variable domain in full, completed from reference TRBV30 and TRBJ2-5, reads SQTIHQWPATLVQPVGSPLSLECTVEGTSNPNLYWYRQAAGRGLQLLFYSVGIGQISSEVPQNLSASRPQDRQFILSSKKLLLSDSGFYLCAWGRQETQYFGPGTRLLVL.

The chain joins TRBV10-3 to TRBJ1-2; a weak D match, TRBD1 (5 bases). This CDR3 contains 16 residues. Per germline, CDR1 ENHRY and CDR2 SYGVKD. Deletions cut 2 bases from V and 3 bases from J, with 16 bases between. CDR3 coding DNA: TGTGCCATCAGTGAGACCCAGGGTGGAAGTGACTATGGCTACACCTTC. This codes for CAISETQGGSDYGYTF.

This chain connects TRBV7-9 to TRBJ2-1, with D tentatively TRBD2 (5 bases). Germline V gives CDR1 SEHNR, CDR2 FQNEAQ (reference sequence). CDR3 length: 16 amino acids. V was pared by 5 bases and J by 7 bases, with 21 bases between. DNA for the CDR3: TGTGCCAGCAGCCGCGACGTTTCTACGCGCGGGAATGAGCAGTTCTTC. Translation: CASSRDVSTRGNEQFF.

V and J are TRBV4-2 and TRBJ1-2, with unresolved D. The V and J ends lost 0 bases and 1 base respectively, with 12 bases between them. CDR1 is LGHNA, CDR2 YNFKEQ, per germline. The CDR3 covers 16 residues. The CDR3 spells CASSQDQSSFNYGYTF. The CDR3 DNA follows: TGTGCCAGCAGCCAAGATCAGTCTTCTTTTAACTATGGCTACACCTTC.

The chain has TRBV21-1 and TRBJ2-7; the table's D call, TRBD1, has no DNA check behind it. TRBV21-1 is tagged as a pseudogene. This CDR3 contains 12 residues. In DNA form, the CDR3 reads TGTGCCAGCAGCAGCAGGGACTACGAGCAGTACTTC. This translates into CASSSRDYEQYF.

The chain uses TRBV19 and TRBJ2-5; 7 nucleotides match TRBD2. J gave up 4 bases and V 1 base, and 15 bases lay outside the gene matches. CDR3 length: 18 residues. Germline loops: CDR1 LNHDA, CDR2 SQIVND (reference sequence). CDR3 DNA: TGTGCCAGTAGTATAGTCATGGCTAGCGGAACAAGGGGAGAGACCCAGTACTTC. It encodes CASSIVMASGTRGETQYF.

The chain links TRBV27 to TRBJ1-5; possibly TRBD1 for D (5 bases). From germline, CDR1 is MNHEY and CDR2 SMNVEV (reference sequence). V gave up 0 bases and J gave up 7 bases, with 7 bases separating them. This CDR3 contains 13 residues. CDR3 DNA sequence: TGTGCCAGCAGTTTATCCGGGGGGCAGCCCCAGCATTTT. This encodes CASSLSGGQPQHF.

This chain joins TRBV14 and TRBJ1-2; the D gene is possibly TRBD1 (5 bases). Germline V gene data show CDR1 as SGHDN and CDR2 as FVKESK. With 0 bases removed from V and 6 bases from J, the gap between germline ends came to 17 bases. The CDR3 covers 16 residues. This CDR3 reads CASSQDGAAPLDGYTF. The CDR3 coding sequence is TGTGCCAGCAGCCAAGATGGGGCCGCCCCCTTAGATGGCTACACCTTC.

The CDR3 DNA reads TGTGCCAGCAGCTTGAGGGGGCTGGGGGAGACCCAGTACTTC. This sequence encodes CASSLRGLGETQYF. The chain carries TRBV5-5 and TRBJ2-5; 7 nucleotides match TRBD1. Losses at the gene ends were 1 base for V and 5 bases for J; bases not matched to a gene: 5. This CDR3 is built from 14 residues. In germline, CDR1 is SGHKS, CDR2 YYEKEE (reference sequence). The full variable domain, its missing parts supplied by reference TRBV5-5 and TRBJ2-5, is DAGVTQSPTHLIKTRGQQVTLRCSPISGHKSVSWYQQVLGQGPQFIFQYYEKEERGRGNFPDRFSARQFPNYSSELNVNALLLGDSALYLCASSLRGLGETQYFGPGTRLLVL.

J is TRBJ2-3 and V is TRBV5-4, with 9 positions matching TRBD1. Germline V gene lookup returns CDR1 SGHNT and CDR2 YYREEE (reference sequence). V trimming: 0 bases; J trimming: 4 bases; junction bases outside the gene matches: 3. CDR3 length equals 15 residues. The CDR3: CASSLGDRVSDTQYF. The DNA of the CDR3 is TGTGCCAGCAGCTTGGGGGACAGGGTTTCAGATACGCAGTATTTT.

V usage is TRBV27 and J usage is TRBJ1-6; a possible D gene is TRBD1 (6 bases). CDR3 length: 14 residues. V lost 2 bases and J lost 9, with 11 bases in between. The V gene's germline CDR1 is MNHEY and CDR2 SMNVEV (reference sequence). The CDR3: CASSLGDTFSPLHF. CDR3 DNA sequence: TGTGCCAGCAGTTTAGGGGACACTTTTTCACCCCTCCACTTT.

The genes are TRBV9 and TRBJ2-7; D is possibly TRBD1 (6 bases). This CDR3 comprises 14 residues. The V end was cut by 4 bases, the J end by 3 bases, with 14 bases between. Germline CDR1 and CDR2: SGDLS and YYNGEE. Here the CDR3 DNA reads TGTGCCAGCAGCCCACGGGACACCTTCTACGAGCAGTACTTC. Amino acid sequence: CASSPRDTFYEQYF.

This chain connects TRBV3-1 (or the pseudogene TRBV3-2) to TRBJ1-1, with D possibly matching TRBD1 (6 bases). Trimming removed 1 base from V and 3 bases from J, with 12 bases in between. The CDR3 runs to 15 residues. In germline, CDR1 is LGHDT, CDR2 YNNKEL (reference sequence). Here the CDR3 DNA reads TGTGCCAGCAGCCAAGGAGTATACAGGGACACTGAAGCTTTCTTT. It codes for CASSQGVYRDTEAFF.

This chain links TRBV30 with TRBJ2-7; possibly TRBD2 for D (5 bases). The CDR3 runs to 15 residues. V shed 4 bases and J shed 1 base, with 17 bases lying between them. CDR1 and CDR2 (germline): GTSNPN, SVGIG (reference sequence). In DNA form, the CDR3 reads TGTGCCTGGACTCCGCGAGGGAAAACTTCCTACGAGCAGTACTTC. Amino acid sequence: CAWTPRGKTSYEQYF.

V and J are TRBV21-1 and TRBJ2-3; no check of the table's D call, TRBD2, against the DNA was made. TRBV21-1 is an annotated pseudogene. The CDR3 is 17 amino acids. CDR3 in DNA: TGTGCCAGCAGCTCTCAACCGGGACTAGGGTTAACAGATACGCAGTATTTT. Protein sequence: CASSSQPGLGLTDTQYF.

This sequence joins TRBV14 and TRBJ2-1, with TRBD2 identical over 7 bases. Germline V CDR1 and CDR2: SGHDN, FVKESK. With V trimmed by 4 bases and J by 0 bases, 12 bases remained unmatched. The CDR3 totals 18 residues. CDR3 amino acids: CASSRTKGGVGSYNEQFF. The DNA of the CDR3 is TGTGCCAGCAGCCGCACAAAGGGAGGGGTGGGCTCCTACAATGAGCAGTTCTTC.

This clone was detected only a few times. This sequence joins TRBV6-4 and TRBJ1-1; D unclear. The germline V gene has CDR1 MRHNA and CDR2 SNTAGT. Trimming took off 4 bases at V and 4 bases at J, with 16 bases between the two ends. This CDR3 has 15 residues. CDR3 residues: CASSGTGRLFTEAFF. CDR3 nucleotides: TGTGCCAGCAGTGGGACCGGGAGATTGTTCACTGAAGCTTTCTTT.

The CDR3 here is CASGSVGGVYEQYF. CDR3 coding DNA: TGTGCCAGCGGTAGTGTTGGAGGTGTCTACGAGCAGTACTTC. The chain uses TRBV5-6 and TRBJ2-7, with D possibly being TRBD2 (5 bases). This CDR3 is built from 14 residues. Per the germline V gene, CDR1 is SGHDT and CDR2 is YYEEEE. With 7 bases removed from V and 3 bases from J, the gap between germline ends came to 17 bases.

This chain uses TRBV4-1 with TRBJ2-2, with D possibly TRBD2 on 5 matching bases. Trimming pared 1 base from V and 3 bases from J, leaving 15 bases between. The germline V gene has CDR1 MGHRA and CDR2 YSYEKL. This CDR3 spans 17 amino acids. In DNA, the CDR3 is TGCGCCAGCAGCCAAGGGATTTTGGGAGTCGACACCGGGGAGCTGTTTTTT. Residues: CASSQGILGVDTGELFF.

The rearrangement joins TRBV27 to TRBJ1-6; D call uncertain. V dropped 2 bases and J dropped 9 bases, with 17 bases sitting between them. CDR1 and CDR2 (germline): MNHEY, SMNVEV (reference sequence). There are 16 residues in the CDR3. CDR3 sequence: CASSLLVGEGSSPLHF. The CDR3 bases are TGTGCCAGCAGTTTACTGGTTGGGGAAGGGAGTTCACCCCTCCACTTT.

The chain joins TRBV10-3 to TRBJ2-5; 8 bases fit TRBD1. Trimming removed 6 bases from V and 2 bases from J; junction bases left unmatched: 8. This CDR3 comprises 15 residues. CDR1 is ENHRY, CDR2 SYGVKD, per germline. CDR3 DNA: TGTGCCATCAGGGGACCGGGACAGGCACAAGAGACCCAGTACTTC. It specifies CAIRGPGQAQETQYF.